These 30 T cell receptor beta chains were all obtained from the same sample, sequenced in a study of tumor-infiltrating lymphocytes in primary liver carcinoma (TCRdb year 2017). TCRdb lists the instrument as Illumina HiSeq 2500. TCRbeta-specific cDNA was reverse-transcribed from roughly 500 ng total RNA using a constant-region primer and ProtoScript II reverse transcriptase. Construction of the TCRbeta libraries relied on three nested rounds of multiplex PCR, following a slightly modified ARM-PCR procedure. The first two PCR rounds used multiplex TRBV1-TRBV30 forward primers with a Cbeta reverse primer, each for about 10 cycles. Using fastp at Q25 and MiXCR, TCRdb reprocessed the public reads and kept productive beta chains. CDR3 protein sequences are deduplicated, and each keeps its most common genes and DNA. Within this sample are tens of thousands of distinct CDR3 sequences, with 72% of them counted one time only. The leading ten clones occupy roughly 21% of the sample.

Total RNA and DNA were co-extracted without cell sorting from approximately 20-30 mg of bulk tissue using the AllPrep DNA/RNA mini kit. The sequenced material came from liver tumor tissue from sampling region 1. The sample's cell subset or site label, in plain terms: tumor region T1, superior pole. These TCRs come from a man aged 40-49 years with primary liver carcinoma and hepatitis B virus infection.

The sample holds many counts of this clonotype. The chain joins TRBV5-1 to TRBJ1-5, with D unclear. Trimming took off 4 bases at V and 1 base at J, with 6 bases between the two ends. CDR3 size: 13 residues. The germline CDR1 and CDR2 sequences are SGHRS and YFSETQ. CDR3 sequence: CASSIGSNQPQHF. The CDR3 DNA is TGCGCCAGCAGCATAGGGAGCAATCAGCCCCAGCATTTT.

This clonotype occurred many times. The chain recombines TRBV4-1 with TRBJ2-3, with 13 positions matching TRBD2. The trim removed 0 bases at V and 4 bases at J, leaving 7 bases unmatched. CDR3 length equals 18 residues. CDR1 is MGHRA, CDR2 YSYEKL, per germline. In DNA form, the CDR3 reads TGCGCCAGCAGCCAAGATAGGACTAGCGGGAGTGGGGCAGATACGCAGTATTTT. It codes for CASSQDRTSGSGADTQYF.

Concerning this clonotype: The conserved closing phenylalanine or tryptophan is absent in this CDR3, likely reflecting a read error. The chain couples TRBV6-6 to TRBJ1-5; D may match TRBD1 or TRBD2 (5 bases each). The end of the DNA fits TRBJ2-3 better, so the J call may be wrong. CDR1 is MNHNY and CDR2 is SVGAGI in the germline V gene (reference sequence). The CDR3 sequence is 15 residues long. The CDR3 sequence: CASRSGTDSNQPQYY. The CDR3 region has the DNA TGTGCCAGCAGGTCCGGGACCGATAGCAATCAGCCCCAGTATTAT.

As to this clonotype: One end of the junction does not line up with germline, which may come from a read error. This chain links TRBV7-9 with TRBJ1-5, with no clear D. Germline assignment: CDR1 SEHNR and CDR2 FQNEAQ (reference sequence). The CDR3 sequence is 15 residues long. The CDR3 spells CANSFSEGLGQPQHF. The CDR3 DNA reads TGTGCCAACAGCTTCAGCGAGGGTTTGGGTCAGCCCCAGCATTTT. The whole variable domain, remainder taken from reference TRBV7-9 and TRBJ1-5, is DTGVSQNPRHKITKRGQNVTFRCDPISEHNRLYWYRQTLGQGPEFLTYFQNEAQLEKSRLLSDRFSAERPKGSFSTLEIQRTEQGDSAMYLCANSFSEGLGQPQHFGDGTRLSIL.

This clonotype was recorded many times. The V and J genes are TRBV29-1 and TRBJ1-2; the D is unclear. CDR1 is SQVTM and CDR2 is ANQGSEA in the germline V gene. This CDR3 is built from 14 residues. Trimming stripped 1 base from V and 3 bases from J, with 12 bases between. CDR3 residues: CSVEADGAHYGYTF. CDR3 in DNA: TGCAGCGTTGAAGCAGACGGAGCGCACTATGGCTACACCTTC.

The sample holds many counts of this clonotype. The rearrangement uses TRBV30 and TRBJ1-5; D might be TRBD1 (5 bases). Trimming left V 1 base short and J 3 bases short, with 25 bases between. Germline V gene sequence: CDR1 GTSNPN, CDR2 SVGIG (reference sequence). The CDR3 spans 19 residues. CDR3 residues: CAWSALKSGEGLSNQPQHF. The DNA for the CDR3 is TGTGCCTGGAGTGCTCTTAAGTCGGGGGAGGGCCTTTCCAATCAGCCCCAGCATTTT. The entire variable domain, with the rest obtained from reference TRBV30 and TRBJ1-5, is as follows: SQTIHQWPATLVQPVGSPLSLECTVEGTSNPNLYWYRQAAGRGLQLLFYSVGIGQISSEVPQNLSASRPQDRQFILSSKKLLLSDSGFYLCAWSALKSGEGLSNQPQHFGDGTRLSIL.

Points on this clonotype: The conserved closing phenylalanine or tryptophan is absent in this CDR3, likely reflecting a read error. The V gene is TRBV4-1, the J gene TRBJ2-7, with no clear D. The germline V and J ends were trimmed by 4 bases and 2 bases, with 15 bases remaining between them. CDR1 is MGHRA, CDR2 YSYEKL, per germline. The CDR3 has 15 residues. The CDR3 DNA reads as TGCGCCAGCAGCCCCGGCTCTTTGACACCCTACGAGCAGTACCTC. This gives the protein CASSPGSLTPYEQYL.

Notes on this clonotype: The junction and the germline gene differ at one end; a read error may be behind it. This chain uses TRBV29-1 with TRBJ2-2; 7 positions match TRBD2. In germline, CDR1 is SQVTM, CDR2 ANQGSEA. This CDR3 has 15 amino acids. Here the CDR3 DNA reads TGCAGCGTTGAAGACGTCGCGGGAGCCCCTGGGGAACTGTTTTTT. Its protein is CSVEDVAGAPGELFF.

On this clonotype: This may be a read error: a much more frequent sequence differs by one nucleotide. V and J are TRBV28 and TRBJ2-2; D uncertain. V lost 7 bases to trimming and J lost 5 bases, with 11 bases between them. The germline V gene encodes CDR1 MDHEN and CDR2 SYDVKM. The CDR3 is made up of 13 amino acids. CDR3 coding DNA: TGTGCCAGCAATCCGGACCCGACCGGGGAGCTGTTTTTT. Its protein product is CASNPDPTGELFF.

This chain uses TRBV11-2 with TRBJ2-1; D is perhaps TRBD1 or TRBD2 (5 bases each). CDR1 SGHAT and CDR2 FQNNGV come from the germline V gene. This CDR3 contains 12 residues. CDR3 sequence: CASNLGVREQFF. DNA for the CDR3: TGTGCTAGTAACTTGGGGGTACGTGAGCAGTTCTTC.

This chain uses TRBV10-3 with TRBJ2-2, with TRBD1 as a possible D gene (6 bases). CDR3 length: 12 residues. Germline lookup yields CDR1 ENHRY and CDR2 SYGVKD. V was cut by 7 bases and J by 13 bases, with 16 bases left in between. In DNA form, the CDR3 reads TGTGCCATCATTGGCGGATCCAGGGGGCTGTTTTTT. It translates to CAIIGGSRGLFF.

Notes on this clonotype: A junction end diverges from the germline sequence, so it may reflect a read error. The chain links TRBV4-1 to TRBJ2-7; the match to TRBD1 covers 8 bases. The CDR3 has 14 residues. CDR1 is MGHRA and CDR2 is YSYEKL in the germline V gene. The CDR3: CASSRIYQGAERHF. The CDR3 region has the DNA TGCGCCAGCAGCCGCATATACCAGGGGGCCGAGCGGCACTTC.

As to this clonotype: Given a much more abundant clone one base away, this may be a read error. This chain uses TRBV6-1 with TRBJ2-7; no clear D. CDR1 is MNHNS and CDR2 is SASEGT in the germline V gene. Trimming removed 4 bases at V and 2 bases at J, with 12 bases between. The CDR3 has 14 amino acids. The CDR3 spells CASSGTRSTYEQYF. CDR3 DNA sequence: TGTGCCAGCAGTGGAACAAGGTCCACCTACGAGCAGTACTTC.

Remarks on this clonotype: Given the absence of the conserved phenylalanine or tryptophan at the CDR3 end, a read error is likely. This chain uses TRBV10-1 with TRBJ2-2, with D possibly matching TRBD2 (6 bases). The CDR3 is 14 amino acids. Trimming left V 2 bases short and J 6 bases short, with 10 bases between. From germline, CDR1 is WNHNN and CDR2 SYGVQD (reference sequence). In nucleotides, the CDR3 is TGCGCCAGCAGTGAGGCCGGGAGCCCCGGGGAGCTGTTTTTA. Its protein is CASSEAGSPGELFL.

Concerning this clonotype itself: Lacking the conserved final phenylalanine or tryptophan, this CDR3 likely reflects a read error. The rearrangement joins TRBV4-2 to TRBJ2-7, with 10 bases lining up with TRBD2. There are 15 residues in the CDR3. The germline V gene has CDR1 LGHNA and CDR2 YNFKEQ. The CDR3 bases are TGTGCCAGCAGTCAAGCGGTAACTAGCGGGACCGAGCAGTACATC. It yields the protein CASSQAVTSGTEQYI.

With respect to this clonotype: At one end, the junction sequence differs from germline, possibly due to a read error. V is TRBV6-1 and J is TRBJ1-2; D gene uncertain. CDR1 MNHNS and CDR2 SASEGT come from the germline V gene. The CDR3 extends over 13 amino acids. CDR3 in DNA: TGTGCCAGCAGTACGCCAGATCTATATTGCTACGCCTTC. This sequence encodes CASSTPDLYCYAF.

About this clonotype itself: At one end the junction does not follow the germline gene, possibly because of a read error. The genes are TRBV4-1 and TRBJ2-5; D remains ambiguous. The CDR3 spans 14 residues. Germline CDR1 reads MGHRA; CDR2 reads YSYEKL. The CDR3 is CACSQPVGEETQYF. CDR3 coding DNA: TGCGCCTGCAGCCAACCTGTCGGAGAAGAGACCCAGTACTTC.

About this clonotype: At one end the junction does not follow the germline gene, possibly because of a read error. The gene calls are TRBV10-1 and TRBJ2-5; tentatively, D is TRBD2 (5 bases). Germline assignment: CDR1 WNHNN and CDR2 SYGVQD (reference sequence). CDR3 length: 13 residues. The CDR3 loop is CASSGIVEETQYF. DNA of the CDR3: TGCGCCAGCAGCGGGATAGTGGAGGAGACTCAGTACTTC.

The chain carries TRBV11-1 and TRBJ2-2, with D hard to call. CDR1 and CDR2 from the germline V gene are SGHAT and FQDESV (reference sequence). This CDR3 contains 15 residues. DNA of the CDR3: TGTGCTTGCAGCTTAGAACCCGTGAACACCGGGGAGCTGTTTTTT. It codes for CACSLEPVNTGELFF.

This clonotype was seen a single time. The junction and the germline gene differ at one end; a read error may be behind it. The chain joins TRBV5-1 to TRBJ1-1; D is perhaps TRBD1 (6 bases). The CDR3 extends over 17 amino acids. Germline-derived CDR1 and CDR2 are SGHRS and YFSETQ. In nucleotides, the CDR3 is TGCGACAGCAGCCAGAAGACCGGGGGCGGAGGTAACACTGAAGCTTCCTTT. Translation: CDSSQKTGGGGNTEASF.

To note about this clonotype: The CDR3 does not close with the conserved phenylalanine or tryptophan, likely indicating a read error. The chain employs TRBV6-1 and TRBJ2-1, with 10 bases lining up with TRBD1. The CDR3 covers 16 residues. Germline assignment: CDR1 MNHNS and CDR2 SASEGT. V shed 7 bases and J 4 bases; nucleotides not matched to a gene: 10. DNA of the CDR3: TGTGCCAGCAATGTCCCGAGACAGGGGGCGTACAATGAGCAGTTCCTC. This encodes CASNVPRQGAYNEQFL.

About this clonotype: The junction shows a germline mismatch at one end, possibly a read error. This chain links TRBV6-1 with TRBJ2-3; no definite D call. CDR1 and CDR2 (germline): MNHNS, SASEGT. The CDR3 is 15 amino acids. The DNA of the CDR3 is TGTGCCAGCAGTGCATTCGAATATACCACAGATACGCAGTACTTT. As protein: CASSAFEYTTDTQYF.

This clonotype appeared a few times. This rearrangement joins TRBV2 to TRBJ2-1, with TRBD1 identical over 9 bases. V dropped 7 bases and J dropped 9; count of bases not matched to a gene: 19. The CDR3 spans 17 residues. CDR1 and CDR2 from the germline V gene are SNHLY and FYNNEI. The DNA for the CDR3 is TGTGCCAGCAATTCGGCGCTACAGGGGGCCTTTCGGCGTGAGCAGTTCTTC. Its translation is CASNSALQGAFRREQFF.

This clonotype was seen only a few times. It may be a read error: a sequence one base away is much more abundant. This chain joins TRBV14 and TRBJ2-5; weak D call: TRBD1 (5 bases). CDR3 length: 18 amino acids. V was clipped by 0 bases and J by 0 bases, with 17 bases between them. Germline-derived CDR1 and CDR2 are SGHDN and FVKESK. The CDR3 DNA sequence: TGTGCCAGCAGCCAAGATAGCTGGGGCCTAAAAAACCAAGAGACCCAGTACTTC. This sequence encodes CASSQDSWGLKNQETQYF.

Comment on this clonotype: A much larger clone lies one base from this, so it may be a read error. The chain uses TRBV30 and TRBJ2-7; 9 nucleotides match TRBD1. The CDR3 contains 13 residues. CDR1 is GTSNPN, CDR2 SVGIG, per germline (reference sequence). J gave up 3 bases and V 5 bases, and 5 bases lay outside the gene matches. The CDR3 region has the DNA TGTGCCTGGGCCAGACAGGGGGACTACGAGCAGTACTTC. Its protein is CAWARQGDYEQYF.

Remarks on this clonotype: Relative to the germline gene, one junction end is altered; a read error may explain this. The V gene is TRBV13, the J gene TRBJ2-1; unclear D gene. Germline V gives CDR1 PRHDT, CDR2 FYEKMQ (reference sequence). This CDR3 is 11 amino acids long. For the CDR3, the DNA is TGTGCCAGCAGCTTAATAAATGGGCAGTTCTTT. It encodes CASSLINGQFF.

To note about this clonotype: At one of its ends the junction is not consistent with the germline gene, which may arise from a read error. The gene calls are TRBV11-2 and TRBJ1-2; D is unclear. The length of the CDR3 is 13 residues. In germline, CDR1 is SGHAT, CDR2 FQNNGV. The CDR3 coding sequence is TGTGCTAGCAGCTTAGTTACTAACTATGGCTACACCTTC. Translation: CASSLVTNYGYTF.

V and J are TRBV7-8 and TRBJ2-1; no firm D call. CDR1 is SGHVS and CDR2 is FQNEAQ in the germline V gene. The CDR3 consists of 16 residues. V was cut by 8 bases and J by 1 base, with 18 bases left in between. The CDR3 DNA is TGTGCCAGCCGGCAAACCCCGTCCTCTTCCTACAATGAGCAGTTCTTC. It encodes CASRQTPSSSYNEQFF.

The table lists this clonotype with a few counts. The rearrangement uses TRBV7-3 and TRBJ2-7, with D perhaps TRBD1 or TRBD2 (5 bases each). Germline V gene data show CDR1 as SGHTA and CDR2 as FQGTGA. Trimming left V 5 bases short and J 2 bases short, with 10 bases between. CDR3 size: 13 residues. CDR3 coding DNA: TGTGCCAGCAGCAATGGGACGACCTACGAGCAGTACTTC. Its translation is CASSNGTTYEQYF. The full variable domain, with the rest looked up from reference TRBV7-3 and TRBJ2-7, is GAGVSQTPSNKVTEKGKYVELRCDPISGHTALYWYRQSLGQGPEFLIYFQGTGAADDSGLPNDRFFAVRPEGSVSTLKIQRTERGDSAVYLCASSNGTTYEQYFGPGTRLTVT.

Within the sample, this clonotype is medium-sized (0.01 to 0.1%). This chain connects TRBV12-3 or TRBV12-4 to TRBJ1-1; D call uncertain. Trimming took 2 bases from V and 8 from J, leaving 12 bases between them. This CDR3 region has 13 residues. CDR3 protein: CASSLLSLGEAFF. The DNA for the CDR3 is TGTGCCAGCAGTTTATTAAGCCTAGGGGAAGCTTTCTTT.